This TCR beta chain was recovered during a study of blood T cell repertoires in COVID-19. Study as a whole: Nucleic acid was either cDNA or gDNA, and it came from T cells, B-cell-depleted T cells, or PBMCs.

This CDR3 is built from 16 residues. J gave up 1 base and V 4 bases, and 9 bases lay outside the gene matches. Germline values: CDR1 MNHEY, CDR2 SVGAGI. The table came from immunoSEQ multiplex PCR; TCRdb's copy has only in-frame clones and leaves some out. The sample contains more than 150,000 clones, more than 75% of which appear only once. The sequenced sample consisted of PBMCs or T cells enriched from blood (not recorded which). This TCR derives from a man aged 55 to 70 who had been exposed to COVID-19. The chain employs TRBV6-5 and TRBJ2-5; 7 bases line up with TRBD1. The CDR3 reads CASSSPRGGTQETQYF. The CDR3 bases are TGTGCCAGCAGTTCCCCGCGAGGGGGCACCCAAGAGACCCAGTACTTC.